The 22 T cell receptor beta chains listed next were all sequenced from one sample in a study of CD8 T cells in Susac syndrome. RNA amounts of roughly 0.45 to 1 ug underwent reverse transcription with random hexamers. TCRdb redid the calling of the immunoSEQ multiplex PCR reads with MiXCR, one entry per CDR3 protein. The table has about 140,000 distinct CDR3 sequences, roughly 96% seen once; the top ten hold approximately 0.11%. The sequenced sample was CD4+ T cells from PBMCs. The receptor source for this set is a human donor with multiple sclerosis.

Regarding this clonotype: An end of the junction differs from the germline gene, which may be a read error. This sequence joins TRBV6-1 and TRBJ2-1; TRBD2 is a possible D gene (5 bases). CDR1 and CDR2 from the germline V gene are MNHNS and SASEGT. This CDR3 region has 13 residues. In DNA, the CDR3 is TGTGCCATCAGTGAGGGAAGGGAAAATGAGCAGTTCTTC. This encodes CAISEGRENEQFF.

The V and J genes are TRBV6-6 and TRBJ1-5, with 9 bases identical to TRBD1. The CDR3 sequence is 13 residues long. With V trimmed by 6 bases and J by 5 bases, 2 bases remained unmatched. The germline V gene encodes CDR1 MNHNY and CDR2 SVGAGI (reference sequence). The CDR3 nucleotides are TGTGCCAGCAGACGGACAGGGGATCAGCCCCAGCATTTT. Amino acids: CASRRTGDQPQHF.

This chain joins TRBV28 and TRBJ2-7, with 8 positions matching TRBD1. Unmatched junction bases numbered 4, after V lost 5 bases and J lost 10 bases. Germline values: CDR1 MDHEN, CDR2 SYDVKM. The CDR3 has 11 residues. The CDR3 loop is CASSQGARQYF. The CDR3 nucleotides read TGTGCCAGCAGTCAGGGGGCGCGTCAGTACTTC.

This CDR3 is CASSLSRHGDYGYTF. CDR3 sequence (DNA): TGTGCCAGCAGTTTATCGCGCCACGGGGACTATGGCTACACCTTC. The V and J genes are TRBV27 and TRBJ1-2, with D unclear. The CDR3 is 15 residues long. From germline, CDR1 is MNHEY and CDR2 SMNVEV (reference sequence). The germline V and J ends were trimmed by 0 bases and 3 bases, with 11 bases remaining between them.

V and J are TRBV2 and TRBJ2-5; D is tentatively TRBD1 or TRBD2 (5 bases each). Trimming took off 6 bases at V and 2 bases at J, with 16 bases between the two ends. This CDR3 comprises 15 residues. In germline, CDR1 is SNHLY, CDR2 FYNNEI. The CDR3 sequence is CASRSSGRRQETQYF. CDR3 DNA: TGTGCCAGCAGATCTTCGGGACGCCGGCAAGAGACCCAGTACTTC.

This clonotype appeared a single time. The rearrangement links TRBV3-1 to TRBJ2-1; the D call may be TRBD1 or TRBD2 (5 bases each). This CDR3 has 15 amino acids. Trimming pared 2 bases from V and 0 bases from J, leaving 8 bases between. The germline CDR1 and CDR2 sequences are LGHDT and YNNKEL (reference sequence). The CDR3: CASSQRGDSYNEQFF. Written as DNA, the CDR3 is TGTGCCAGCAGCCAAAGGGGAGACTCCTACAATGAGCAGTTCTTC.

The genes are TRBV20-1 and TRBJ1-5; possibly TRBD1 for D (6 bases). Germline V CDR1 and CDR2: DFQATT, SNEGSKA (reference sequence). V was clipped by 6 bases and J by 2 bases, with 17 bases between them. The CDR3 length is 15 residues. The CDR3 loop reads CSAERDTKGNQPQHF. CDR3 bases: TGCAGTGCCGAGCGGGACACCAAGGGCAATCAGCCCCAGCATTTT.

The chain couples TRBV28 to TRBJ2-7; D may be TRBD2 (6 bases). Per germline, CDR1 MDHEN and CDR2 SYDVKM. Trimming pared 7 bases from V and 3 bases from J, leaving 19 bases between. CDR3 length: 15 amino acids. CDR3 DNA sequence: TGTGCCAGCACTGCCGGGGGACCTGCCCTCTACGAGCAGTACTTC. Its translation is CASTAGGPALYEQYF. Full variable domain (outside the CDR3, taken from reference TRBV28 and TRBJ2-7): DVKVTQSSRYLVKRTGEKVFLECVQDMDHENMFWYRQDPGLGLRLIYFSYDVKMKEKGDIPEGYSVSREKKERFSLILESASTNQTSMYLCASTAGGPALYEQYFGPGTRLTVT.

The chain carries TRBV4-1 and TRBJ2-1; 10 bases are a match to TRBD2. This CDR3 contains 16 residues. V gave up 0 bases and J gave up 9 bases; unmatched junction bases: 8. CDR1 is MGHRA, CDR2 YSYEKL, per germline. This CDR3 reads CASSQDGPSGRGEQFF. CDR3 bases: TGCGCCAGCAGCCAAGATGGACCTAGCGGGAGAGGTGAGCAGTTCTTC.

The V call is TRBV6-6, the J call TRBJ2-7, with 9 positions matching TRBD1. The CDR3 contains 15 residues. CDR1 and CDR2 (germline): MNHNY, SVGAGI (reference sequence). Trimming removed 6 bases from V and 5 bases from J; junction bases left unmatched: 11. The CDR3 nucleotides are TGTGCCAGCAGGGAACTCGGGACAGGGTCTAACGAGCAGTACTTC. It specifies CASRELGTGSNEQYF.

The V call is TRBV12-3 or TRBV12-4, the J call TRBJ1-4; D uncertain. The CDR3 length is 14 residues. With 6 bases removed from V and 4 bases from J, the gap between germline ends came to 12 bases. CDR3: CASRSVQHNEKLFF. CDR3 bases: TGTGCCAGCAGATCGGTACAGCATAATGAAAAACTGTTTTTT.

The chain combines TRBV20-1 with TRBJ1-5; perhaps TRBD1 as D (6 bases). Germline loops: CDR1 DFQATT, CDR2 SNEGSKA (reference sequence). The CDR3 runs to 15 residues. Deletions cut 0 bases from V and 5 bases from J, with 14 bases between. The chain's CDR3 is CSARDATGGDQPQHF. DNA for the CDR3: TGCAGTGCTAGAGATGCGACAGGAGGGGATCAGCCCCAGCATTTT.

The chain is built from TRBV13 and TRBJ1-5; 7 bases agree with TRBD1. Germline CDR1 and CDR2: PRHDT and FYEKMQ (reference sequence). V was pared by 5 bases and J by 1 base, with 2 bases of the junction left unmatched. There are 14 residues in the CDR3. The CDR3 loop is CASSRDRSNQPQHF. The CDR3 DNA reads TGTGCCAGCAGCCGGGACAGAAGCAATCAGCCCCAGCATTTT. The complete variable domain, with remaining parts taken from reference TRBV13 and TRBJ1-5, reads AAGVIQSPRHLIKEKRETATLKCYPIPRHDTVYWYQQGPGQDPQFLISFYEKMQSDKGSIPDRFSAQQFSDYHSELNMSSLELGDSALYFCASSRDRSNQPQHFGDGTRLSIL.

This clonotype has just one count. J is TRBJ2-7 and V is TRBV29-1, with a possible D match to TRBD2 (5 bases). Trimming removed 4 bases at V and 3 bases at J, with 16 bases between. The CDR3 has 14 residues. CDR1 is SQVTM and CDR2 is ANQGSEA in the germline V gene. Here the CDR3 DNA reads TGCAGCGTTGGAGGAGGTGGTGGTCTCTACGAGCAGTACTTC. Residues: CSVGGGGGLYEQYF.

The chain employs TRBV5-6 and TRBJ1-1; no clear D gene. The CDR3 runs to 13 residues. With 0 bases removed from V and 10 bases from J, the gap between germline ends came to 13 bases. CDR1 and CDR2 from the germline V gene are SGHDT and YYEEEE. The CDR3 region is CASSLGGPPGAFF. The CDR3 coding sequence is TGTGCCAGCAGCTTGGGTGGCCCGCCTGGAGCTTTCTTT.

This clonotype was seen once. V usage is TRBV7-2 and J usage is TRBJ2-7; the D is unclear. This CDR3 has 14 residues. V was trimmed by 1 base and J by 0 bases, leaving 7 bases between them. In germline, CDR1 is SGHTA, CDR2 FQGNSA. The CDR3 DNA reads TGTGCCAGCAGCTTAGGATTAATCTCCTACGAGCAGTACTTC. This translates into CASSLGLISYEQYF.

In DNA form, the CDR3 reads TGTGCCAGCAGCCCTGTAACGTACTATGGCTACACCTTC. Translating gives CASSPVTYYGYTF. The chain uses TRBV7-8 and TRBJ1-2; D not certain. Germline V lookup: CDR1 SGHVS, CDR2 FQNEAQ. V lost 5 bases to trimming and J lost 3 bases, with 10 bases between them. This CDR3 comprises 13 residues.

A single count supports this clonotype. The chain uses TRBV4-3 and TRBJ2-5, with TRBD2 identical over 9 bases. The CDR3 has 16 residues. The ends lost 1 base at V and 4 bases at J; junction bases unmatched: 7. CDR1 and CDR2 from the germline V gene are LGHNA and YSLEER. CDR3 sequence (DNA): TGCGCCAGCAGCCAAGCCTTGGCGGGGGGGCCAGAGACCCAGTACTTC. Translated, it gives CASSQALAGGPETQYF.

V is TRBV11-3 and J is TRBJ2-7; TRBD2 agrees at 10 bases. This CDR3 region has 15 residues. The germline V gene encodes CDR1 SGHNT and CDR2 YENEEA. V was pared by 5 bases and J by 2 bases, with 6 bases of the junction left unmatched. The CDR3 loop is CASSGASGRTYEQYF. The CDR3 bases are TGTGCCAGCAGCGGAGCTAGCGGGAGAACCTACGAGCAGTACTTC.

J is TRBJ2-1 and V is TRBV27; D call uncertain. Trimming stripped 3 bases from V and 10 bases from J, with 4 bases between. This CDR3 comprises 10 residues. Germline V gene lookup returns CDR1 MNHEY and CDR2 SMNVEV (reference sequence). In nucleotides, the CDR3 is TGTGCCAGCAGTTTCAAGGAGCAGTTCTTC. Protein sequence: CASSFKEQFF.

V usage is TRBV29-1 and J usage is TRBJ2-5; 9 bases agree with TRBD2. The CDR3 runs 14 residues. With V trimmed by 3 bases and J by 4 bases, 6 bases remained unmatched. Per the germline V gene, CDR1 is SQVTM and CDR2 is ANQGSEA. CDR3 amino acids: CSVDPAGGAETQYF. CDR3 DNA: TGCAGCGTTGATCCAGCGGGAGGAGCAGAGACCCAGTACTTC.

The chain has TRBV20-1 and TRBJ2-5; 8 positions agree with TRBD2. Germline CDR1 and CDR2: DFQATT and SNEGSKA (reference sequence). The CDR3 spans 14 residues. With V trimmed by 5 bases and J by 5 bases, 10 bases remained unmatched. The CDR3 spells CSALAGPQWETQYF. The CDR3 coding sequence is TGCAGTGCTTTAGCGGGGCCGCAGTGGGAGACCCAGTACTTC.